The T cell receptor beta chain described here comes from a study of blood T cell repertoires in COVID-19. Study context: Some COVID-19 samples were acute and others convalescent; all came from the United States, Italy and Spain. Sources were T cells, B-cell-depleted T cells, or PBMCs; the material itself was cDNA or gDNA.

CDR3 length: 16 amino acids. Germline values: CDR1 SGHAT, CDR2 FQNNGV. V lost 1 base to trimming and J lost 3 bases; unmatched junction nucleotides: 6. Under the authors' procedure: Estimation of nucleated cell counts was performed using reference gene primer amplification. The method was immunoSEQ multiplex PCR; TCRdb's version includes in-frame clones alone and lacks a portion of them. That table furnishes V, J and clone size, whereas the DNA furnished D and trimming. The sample contains 100,000 to 150,000 clones, roughly 90% of which appear only once. This sequence originates from a man aged 45-65 years with acute or convalescent COVID-19. The chain carries TRBV11-2 and TRBJ1-3; 7 bases fit TRBD1. Sequencing was done on a sample of peripheral blood. For the CDR3, the DNA is TGTGCCAGCAGCTTAGTAGGGGGCTGGCGTGGAAACACCATATATTTT. The encoded protein is CASSLVGGWRGNTIYF.